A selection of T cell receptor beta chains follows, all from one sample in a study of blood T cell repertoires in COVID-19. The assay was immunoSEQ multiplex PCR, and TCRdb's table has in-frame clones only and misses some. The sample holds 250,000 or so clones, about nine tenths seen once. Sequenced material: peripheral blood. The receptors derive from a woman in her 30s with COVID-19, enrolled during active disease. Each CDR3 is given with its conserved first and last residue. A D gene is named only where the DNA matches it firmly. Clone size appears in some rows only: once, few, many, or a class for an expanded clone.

cdr3_nt: TGTGCCAGCAGCTTGAGCCTCGGGCTAGCGGGATCCTACAATGAGCAGTTCTTC
cdr3_aa: CASSLSLGLAGSYNEQFF
j_call: TRBJ2-1
clone_size: .
v_call: TRBV11-3
d_call: TRBD2

cdr3_nt: TGTGCCAGCAGTGAAAAGGGAGAGTATGGCTACACCTTC
cdr3_aa: CASSEKGEYGYTF
j_call: TRBJ1-2
clone_size: .
v_call: TRBV2
d_call: .

cdr3_nt: TGCGCCAGCAGCCAGGAGAGGCTTAATTCACCCCTCCACTTT
cdr3_aa: CASSQERLNSPLHF
j_call: TRBJ1-6
clone_size: .
v_call: TRBV4-3
d_call: .

cdr3_nt: TGCGCCAGCAGGGGGACAGGGGCGTACAATGAGCAGTTCTTC
cdr3_aa: CASRGTGAYNEQFF
j_call: TRBJ2-1
clone_size: .
v_call: TRBV10-2
d_call: TRBD1

cdr3_nt: TGTGCCAGTAGTCGCGGGGCGGGAAGAGGGGAGCTGTTTTTT
cdr3_aa: CASSRGAGRGELFF
j_call: TRBJ2-2
clone_size: .
v_call: TRBV19
d_call: .

cdr3_nt: TGTGCCAGCAGTTACCTAGCGGGAGCCTACAATGAGCAGTTCTTC
cdr3_aa: CASSYLAGAYNEQFF
j_call: TRBJ2-1
clone_size: .
v_call: TRBV6-5
d_call: TRBD2

cdr3_nt: TGTGCCAGTAAGGGGCAGGGGTATGGCTACACCTTC
cdr3_aa: CASKGQGYGYTF
j_call: TRBJ1-2
clone_size: few
v_call: TRBV19
d_call: .

cdr3_nt: TGTGCCAGCAGCTTAGCGGGACAGGGATCTGGAAACACCATATATTTT
cdr3_aa: CASSLAGQGSGNTIYF
j_call: TRBJ1-3
clone_size: .
v_call: TRBV7-6
d_call: TRBD1

cdr3_nt: TGTGCCAGCAGCTCAACCAGGGAAAACACAGATACGCAGTATTTT
cdr3_aa: CASSSTRENTDTQYF
j_call: TRBJ2-3
clone_size: .
v_call: TRBV7-9
d_call: .

cdr3_nt: TGTGCCAGCAGCCCCGGAGGGGGAGGGCTCAATGAGCAGTTCTTC
cdr3_aa: CASSPGGGGLNEQFF
j_call: TRBJ2-1
clone_size: .
v_call: TRBV7-9
d_call: .

cdr3_nt: TGTGCCAGCAGGGGGGGGACAAGCACAGATACGCAGTATTTT
cdr3_aa: CASRGGTSTDTQYF
j_call: TRBJ2-3
clone_size: .
v_call: TRBV28
d_call: .

cdr3_nt: TGTGCCAGCAGACCAGGGGGCGGCTATGGCTACACCTTC
cdr3_aa: CASRPGGGYGYTF
j_call: TRBJ1-2
clone_size: .
v_call: TRBV11-2
d_call: TRBD1

cdr3_nt: TGCGCCAGCTACCATCCGCAACTAGCGGGAGGCCCAACTACCACAGATACGCAGTATTTT
cdr3_aa: CASYHPQLAGGPTTTDTQYF
j_call: TRBJ2-3
clone_size: .
v_call: TRBV10-2
d_call: TRBD2

cdr3_nt: TGTGCCAGCACCCTGGACCGCAGGGGCCGATCACCCCTCCACTTT
cdr3_aa: CASTLDRRGRSPLHF
j_call: TRBJ1-6
clone_size: .
v_call: TRBV11-2
d_call: .

cdr3_nt: TGTGCCTGGGGCAAGACAGATACGCAGTATTTT
cdr3_aa: CAWGKTDTQYF
j_call: TRBJ2-3
clone_size: .
v_call: TRBV30
d_call: .

cdr3_nt: TGTGCCAGTAGTATTTTCGTCAGCGGGGTCTACAATGAGCAGTTCTTC
cdr3_aa: CASSIFVSGVYNEQFF
j_call: TRBJ2-1
clone_size: .
v_call: TRBV19
d_call: TRBD2

cdr3_nt: TGTGCCAGCTCGGTTGGCGCGGGGGTCTACGAGCAGTACTTC
cdr3_aa: CASSVGAGVYEQYF
j_call: TRBJ2-7
clone_size: .
v_call: TRBV19
d_call: TRBD2

cdr3_nt: TGTGCCAGCAGTTCAGGACAGGGTTGGAATGAGCAGTTCTTC
cdr3_aa: CASSSGQGWNEQFF
j_call: TRBJ2-1
clone_size: .
v_call: TRBV28
d_call: TRBD1

cdr3_nt: TGCAGCGTTGAATCTTTGGGAGTAACGTACAATGAGCAGTTCTTC
cdr3_aa: CSVESLGVTYNEQFF
j_call: TRBJ2-1
clone_size: .
v_call: TRBV29-1
d_call: .

cdr3_nt: TGTGCCAGCAGCACTCTGACAGGGGGCACTGAAGCTTTCTTT
cdr3_aa: CASSTLTGGTEAFF
j_call: TRBJ1-1
clone_size: once
v_call: TRBV7-2
d_call: TRBD1

cdr3_nt: TGTGCCAGCAGTTTTTCAAGAGCTATCTCCTACGAGCAGTACTTC
cdr3_aa: CASSFSRAISYEQYF
j_call: TRBJ2-7
clone_size: .
v_call: TRBV28
d_call: .

cdr3_nt: TGTGCCAGCAGCCAAGTCCTGCCGGGACAGGACTACGAGCAGTACTTC
cdr3_aa: CASSQVLPGQDYEQYF
j_call: TRBJ2-7
clone_size: .
v_call: TRBV14
d_call: TRBD1

cdr3_nt: TGTGCCATCAGCCCCTATGGACAATTTGAGCAGCCCCAGCATTTT
cdr3_aa: CAISPYGQFEQPQHF
j_call: TRBJ1-5
clone_size: .
v_call: TRBV10-3
d_call: .

cdr3_nt: TGCGCCAGCAGCCAAGATCCCACGGGAGGGGCCAGCGGTGCCAAAAACATTCAGTACTTC
cdr3_aa: CASSQDPTGGASGAKNIQYF
j_call: TRBJ2-4
clone_size: .
v_call: TRBV4-3
d_call: TRBD2

cdr3_nt: TGTGCCAGCAGTATGGACAGGGTTTTTCATGAGCAGTTCTTC
cdr3_aa: CASSMDRVFHEQFF
j_call: TRBJ2-1
clone_size: .
v_call: TRBV6-5
d_call: TRBD1

cdr3_nt: TGTGCCAGCAGCCACACCGATACTGAAGCTTTCTTT
cdr3_aa: CASSHTDTEAFF
j_call: TRBJ1-1
clone_size: .
v_call: TRBV7-9
d_call: .

cdr3_nt: TGTGCCAGCAGTTACTCGTCGGTGGAGACAGATACGCAGTATTTT
cdr3_aa: CASSYSSVETDTQYF
j_call: TRBJ2-3
clone_size: .
v_call: TRBV6-6
d_call: .

cdr3_nt: TGTGCCAGCAGCTTAGGCGCCGCCGTACGCTCTGGAAACACCATATATTTT
cdr3_aa: CASSLGAAVRSGNTIYF
j_call: TRBJ1-3
clone_size: .
v_call: TRBV11-2
d_call: .

cdr3_nt: TGCGCCAGCAGCGAGACAGGGGCAAATAATCAGCCCCAGCATTTT
cdr3_aa: CASSETGANNQPQHF
j_call: TRBJ1-5
clone_size: .
v_call: TRBV10-2
d_call: TRBD1

cdr3_nt: TGTGCCAGCAGCCCAATCGGGATTCAGGAGACCCAGTACTTC
cdr3_aa: CASSPIGIQETQYF
j_call: TRBJ2-5
clone_size: .
v_call: TRBV11-3
d_call: .

cdr3_nt: TGTGCCATCAGTGAGTCCGACAGGTTGCAGGGCTACACCTTC
cdr3_aa: CAISESDRLQGYTF
j_call: TRBJ1-2
clone_size: .
v_call: TRBV10-3
d_call: .

cdr3_nt: TGTGCCAGCAGTTACCGGCCGCGGAGTACTGAAGCTTTCTTT
cdr3_aa: CASSYRPRSTEAFF
j_call: TRBJ1-1
clone_size: .
v_call: TRBV5-6
d_call: .

cdr3_nt: TGTGCCAGCAGCGGCGGGACGGGTATTTTGCGGCCCCAGCATTTT
cdr3_aa: CASSGGTGILRPQHF
j_call: TRBJ1-5
clone_size: .
v_call: TRBV28
d_call: .

cdr3_nt: TGTGCCAGCAGCTTTAGGATAGGACAAGTCAATGAGCAGTTCTTC
cdr3_aa: CASSFRIGQVNEQFF
j_call: TRBJ2-1
clone_size: .
v_call: TRBV7-2
d_call: .

cdr3_nt: TGTGCCAGCAGCTTAGCACAGGCTAGCGGACAAGAGACCCAGTACTTC
cdr3_aa: CASSLAQASGQETQYF
j_call: TRBJ2-5
clone_size: .
v_call: TRBV7-2
d_call: TRBD2

cdr3_nt: TGTGCCAGCAGCCCTCGGGGGGGCCCCCGGCAGACAGATACGCAGTATTTT
cdr3_aa: CASSPRGGPRQTDTQYF
j_call: TRBJ2-3
clone_size: .
v_call: TRBV4-2
d_call: TRBD2

cdr3_nt: TGTGCCAGCAGTTACCTAACAGGATCCGGCGAAAGCAATCAGCCCCAGCATTTT
cdr3_aa: CASSYLTGSGESNQPQHF
j_call: TRBJ1-5
clone_size: .
v_call: TRBV6-2/TRBV6-3
d_call: .

cdr3_nt: TGTGCCAGCAGCTTAAGCCGGGACAGGGTGGAGACCCAGTACTTC
cdr3_aa: CASSLSRDRVETQYF
j_call: TRBJ2-5
clone_size: once
v_call: TRBV7-2
d_call: TRBD1

cdr3_nt: TGCGCCAGCAGCTTGTTTTTGGGGGCGCGGACAGATACGCAGTATTTT
cdr3_aa: CASSLFLGARTDTQYF
j_call: TRBJ2-3
clone_size: .
v_call: TRBV5-1
d_call: .

cdr3_nt: TGTGCCAGCAGGCCCGGACAGGGGGTAAGTCAGCCCCAGCATTTT
cdr3_aa: CASRPGQGVSQPQHF
j_call: TRBJ1-5
clone_size: once
v_call: TRBV6-5
d_call: TRBD1

cdr3_nt: TGTGCCAGCAGTTACTCGGGCAGGGGGCCAGAGAGCTCCTACAATGAGCAGTTCTTC
cdr3_aa: CASSYSGRGPESSYNEQFF
j_call: TRBJ2-1
clone_size: .
v_call: TRBV6-2/TRBV6-3
d_call: TRBD1